Below are 9 T cell receptor beta chains sequenced from a single sample in a study of cytomegalovirus exposure and HLA in healthy donors (dated by TCRdb to between 2016 and 2019). Library construction relied on the immunoSEQ multiplex PCR assay. For the multiplex PCR, a mixture combining 60 forward primers for TCR Vbeta segments and 13 reverse primers for TCR Jbeta segments was used. Entries here come from immuneACCESS through TCRdb and include only in-frame sequences with V and J called. Some clones fail to appear in such tables; in the studies checked, an unresolved V gene covers under half of the shortfall, and the cause of the remainder is unknown. In this sample the table shows around 89,000 clones, over 60% of which occur a single time. The ten largest clones represent approximately 3% of the sample. Sequencing used PBMCs. Receptor source: a man between 35 and 55 years old in good health and CMV-seronegative.

Comments on this clone: Other DNA sequences in the same sample also yield this CDR3. CDR3 in DNA: TGTGCCAGCAGCTTTGGGACAGCGAACACTGAAGCTTTCTTT. This codes for CASSFGTANTEAFF. The chain employs TRBV7-8 and TRBJ1-1; 7 nucleotides align to TRBD1. This CDR3 comprises 14 residues. V was pared by 3 bases and J by 1 base, with 2 bases of the junction left unmatched. Germline-derived CDR1 and CDR2 are SGHVS and FQNEAQ. The variable domain in full, completed from reference TRBV7-8 and TRBJ1-1, reads GAGVSQSPRYKVAKRGQDVALRCDPISGHVSLFWYQQALGQGPEFLTYFQNEAQLDKSGLPSDRFFAERPEGSVSTLKIQRTQQEDSAVYLCASSFGTANTEAFFGQGTRLTVV.

Details on this clone: Additional DNA sequences in this sample encode the identical CDR3. The rearrangement links TRBV11-2 to TRBJ1-2; D uncertain. V lost 1 base and J lost 5, with 8 bases in between. Germline CDR1 is SGHAT and CDR2 is FQNNGV. The CDR3 loop spans 13 amino acids. The DNA of the CDR3 is TGTGCCAGCAGCTTAGGCCAGGCGTATGGCTACACCTTC. It yields the protein CASSLGQAYGYTF. Full variable domain (outside the CDR3, taken from reference TRBV11-2 and TRBJ1-2): EAGVAQSPRYKIIEKRQSVAFWCNPISGHATLYWYQQILGQGPKLLIQFQNNGVVDDSQLPKDRFSAERLKGVDSTLKIQPAKLEDSAVYLCASSLGQAYGYTFGSGTRLTVV.

This chain links TRBV5-6 with TRBJ2-1; TRBD1 matches 7 bases. The CDR3 consists of 12 residues. Germline trimming cut 5 bases from V and 12 bases from J; bases unmatched to any gene: 8. The V gene's germline CDR1 is SGHDT and CDR2 YYEEEE. The CDR3 DNA is TGTGCCAGCAGACGGACAGGATGGGTGCAGTTCTTC. Protein: CASRRTGWVQFF.

In nucleotides, the CDR3 is TGTGCCAGCAGGTCGGGGGTCTACGAGCAGTACTTC. Protein: CASRSGVYEQYF. The chain links TRBV28 to TRBJ2-7, with D maybe TRBD2 (6 bases). This CDR3 is built from 12 residues. The V end lost 6 bases, the J end lost 3 bases, and 9 bases lay between the germline ends. The germline V gene encodes CDR1 MDHEN and CDR2 SYDVKM. The whole variable domain, remainder taken from reference TRBV28 and TRBJ2-7, is DVKVTQSSRYLVKRTGEKVFLECVQDMDHENMFWYRQDPGLGLRLIYFSYDVKMKEKGDIPEGYSVSREKKERFSLILESASTNQTSMYLCASRSGVYEQYFGPGTRLTVT.

The chain joins TRBV6-1 to TRBJ2-5; 11 bases line up with TRBD2. Trimming at V came to 4 bases and at J to 3 bases, leaving 7 bases not matched to a gene. The V gene's germline CDR1 is MNHNS and CDR2 SASEGT. The CDR3 totals 16 residues. The CDR3, as DNA: TGTGCCAGCAGTGGACGACTAGCGGGGAAAGAAGAGACCCAGTACTTC. Its protein is CASSGRLAGKEETQYF.

The chain employs TRBV18 and TRBJ2-1; 9 bases align to TRBD2. Germline V lookup: CDR1 KGHSH, CDR2 LQKENI. The CDR3 has 16 amino acids. V gave up 6 bases and J gave up 10 bases; unmatched junction bases: 16. The CDR3 bases are TGTGCCAGCTCCCCCAACATCGGGCGGGGGGGCGGAGAGCAGTTCTTC. It specifies CASSPNIGRGGGEQFF.

The V and J genes are TRBV9 and TRBJ2-7; 8 bases are shared with TRBD1. The CDR3 has 14 residues. Germline assignment: CDR1 SGDLS and CDR2 YYNGEE. The V and J ends lost 2 bases and 4 bases, in that order; junction bases with no gene match: 5. The CDR3 DNA reads TGTGCCAGCAGCGTTACAGGGGGATCTTACGAGCAGTACTTC. Protein sequence: CASSVTGGSYEQYF.

This sequence joins TRBV21-1 and TRBJ1-3; TRBD1, the table's D call, was not compared with the DNA. TRBV21-1 is recorded as a pseudogene. This CDR3 region has 16 residues. The CDR3 reads CASSNATGTSWNTIYF. CDR3 DNA: TGTGCCAGCAGCAATGCGACAGGGACCTCTTGGAACACCATATATTTT.

The chain uses TRBV10-2 and TRBJ2-3, with D tentatively TRBD2 (6 bases). The V gene's germline CDR1 is WSHSY and CDR2 SAAADI. This CDR3 has 14 amino acids. The V end lost 6 bases, the J end lost 4 bases, and 14 bases lay between the germline ends. CDR3 protein: CASRAVAESDTQYF. CDR3 coding DNA: TGCGCCAGCAGAGCGGTAGCGGAGTCAGATACGCAGTATTTT.